Listed below are T cell receptor beta chains from one sample, sequenced in a study of T cells in Graves' hyperthyroidism and ophthalmopathy. TCRdb passed the multiplex PCR reads through MiXCR, listing each CDR3 protein once. This table holds about 400,000 distinct CDR3 sequences, more than 15% found once. The sequencing sample was made of blood. These receptors were taken from a woman aged 18-30 years with Graves' hyperthyroidism. Both conserved end residues are part of each CDR3. Fields, in order: D gene, J gene, clone size, V gene, CDR3 DNA, CDR3 protein. The D gene is left open where the match is weak. Expanded clones get a size class; other rows say once, few or many, or leave the size out.

>-|TRBJ1-1|many|TRBV5-1
TGCGCCAGCAGCTTGGACGGACACCCGAACACTGAAGCTTTCTTT
CASSLDGHPNTEAFF
>TRBD2|TRBJ2-3|-|TRBV6-2/TRBV6-3
TGTGCCAGCAGTCCGACTAGCGGGATCCGCACAGATACGCAGTATTTT
CASSPTSGIRTDTQYF
>TRBD2|TRBJ2-7|many|TRBV20-1
TGCAGTGCTAGAGATCGGACTAGCGGCTACGAGCAGTACTTC
CSARDRTSGYEQYF
>-|TRBJ1-1|many|TRBV2
TGTGCCAGCAGTAGACAGTTGAACACTGAAGCTTTCTTT
CASSRQLNTEAFF
>-|TRBJ2-1|-|TRBV10-3
TGTGCCATCAGTGAGTCGAAGGGCCGCATCTCGGATGAGCAGTTCTTC
CAISESKGRISDEQFF
>-|TRBJ1-5|many|TRBV12-3/TRBV12-4
TGTGCCAGCAGTTTGTTGGGTAAGGGCAATCAGCCCCAGCATTTT
CASSLLGKGNQPQHF
>-|TRBJ1-1|-|TRBV10-3
TGTGCCATCAGTGGGCAGGGACGGGGGAACACTGAAGCTTTCTTT
CAISGQGRGNTEAFF
>-|TRBJ2-3|many|TRBV7-3
TGTGCCAGCAGCTTGTCAGGGGGGACGCAGTATTTT
CASSLSGGTQYF
>-|TRBJ2-2|-|TRBV12-3/TRBV12-4
TGTGCCAGTTGGGGGAGCTTAAGGACCGGGGAGCTGTTTTTT
CASWGSLRTGELFF
>TRBD1|TRBJ1-1|many|TRBV7-3
TGTGCCAGCAGCCCGCCCCCCGGGACAGCTTCCACTGAAGCTTTCTTT
CASSPPPGTASTEAFF
>-|TRBJ1-1|-|TRBV19
TGTGCCAGTAGTATAGACAAGGACAGCGTGAACACTGAAGCTTTCTTT
CASSIDKDSVNTEAFF
>-|TRBJ1-4|few|TRBV5-1
TGCGCCAGCAGAACGGGACATACCACAACTAATGAAAAACTGTTTTTT
CASRTGHTTTNEKLFF
>-|TRBJ2-5|-|TRBV4-2
TGTGCCAGCAGCCAAGATATGCGAAGGAGGGTGAACTATTACCAAGAGACCCAGTACTTC
CASSQDMRRRVNYYQETQYF
>TRBD2|TRBJ2-7|many|TRBV7-9
TGTGCCAGCAGCTTGTTGGGTATAGCGGGTGATTCCTACGAGCAGTACTTC
CASSLLGIAGDSYEQYF
>-|TRBJ2-2|-|TRBV7-2
TGTGCCAGCAGCTTTTTTTTGGCGGAGCTGTTTTTT
CASSFFLAELFF
>-|TRBJ2-6|-|TRBV19
TGTGCCAGTACTAATCGAGGGGGAGCTGGGGCCAACGTCCTGACTTTC
CASTNRGGAGANVLTF
>TRBD2|TRBJ2-3|-|TRBV2
TGTGCCAGCAACCCGGGACTAGCGGGACGCCATACGCAGTATTTT
CASNPGLAGRHTQYF
>TRBD1|TRBJ1-1|many|TRBV20-1
TGCAGTGCTAGGCCCCCGGGACAGGGGGCTGGCACTGAAGCTTTCTTT
CSARPPGQGAGTEAFF
>-|TRBJ2-7|many|TRBV20-1
TGCAGTGTTTCTGACCCGACCGCAATCTACGAGCAGTACTTC
CSVSDPTAIYEQYF
>TRBD1|TRBJ2-1|few|TRBV10-3
TGTGCCACCGGGACAGGGGCAGGTGAGCAGTTCTTC
CATGTGAGEQFF
>-|TRBJ1-2|few|TRBV5-6
TGTGCCAGCAGCACGGACCTGACGAGCTACGGCTACACCTTC
CASSTDLTSYGYTF
>TRBD1|TRBJ2-5|many|TRBV7-9
TGTGCCAGCAGCTTGACAGGGGGAGGGGAGACCCAGTACTTC
CASSLTGGGETQYF
>-|TRBJ1-1|-|TRBV10-3
TGTGCCATCAGTGACTCCCGGGCCTTGAACACTGAAGCTTTCTTT
CAISDSRALNTEAFF
>-|TRBJ1-1|many|TRBV4-1
TGCGCCAGCAGCCAAGCAGTTATGAACACTGAAGCTTTCTTT
CASSQAVMNTEAFF
>-|TRBJ2-2|few|TRBV19
TGTGCCAGTAGATTCAAGGGGAGTAGCACCGGGGAGCTGTTTTTT
CASRFKGSSTGELFF
>TRBD1|TRBJ2-7|-|TRBV6-1
TGTGCCAGCAGTGACGCGGCAGGGGGCCTTCTGTACGAGCAGTACTTC
CASSDAAGGLLYEQYF
>-|TRBJ2-5|-|TRBV2
TGTGCCAGCAAGGGCGAAGAGACCCAGTACTTC
CASKGEETQYF
>-|TRBJ2-7|-|TRBV7-9
TGTGCCAGCAGCTTAGAGCGGGACACCCTCCGCGAGCAGTACTTC
CASSLERDTLREQYF
>-|TRBJ1-3|-|TRBV7-6
TGTGCCAGCAGCCCCAGGTTATTTGGAAACACCATATATTTT
CASSPRLFGNTIYF
>TRBD1|TRBJ2-1|-|TRBV10-3
TGTGCCATCAGTGTCGGGACAGGGATTTCCTACAATGAGCAGTTCTTC
CAISVGTGISYNEQFF
>TRBD2|TRBJ2-7|-|TRBV10-3
TGTGCCAGCCGTGGGACTAGCGGGAGGGCCCGCGAGCAGTACTTC
CASRGTSGRAREQYF
>TRBD1|TRBJ1-5|few|TRBV5-1
TGCGCCAGCAGCAAGTTCGACAGGGGAAAGAGCAATCAGCCCCAGCATTTT
CASSKFDRGKSNQPQHF
>-|TRBJ1-2|-|TRBV25-1
TGTGCCAGCAGTGAATACCGGGGACACGCTAACGGTTATGGCTACACCTTC
CASSEYRGHANGYGYTF
>-|TRBJ1-2|many|TRBV7-2
TGTGCCAGCAGCCCCTCCGGGACGGGACCCTATGGCTACACCTTC
CASSPSGTGPYGYTF
>TRBD2|TRBJ2-1|-|TRBV19
TGTGCCAGTACGAAGGCGGGAGGGCGTTATGAGCAGTTCTTC
CASTKAGGRYEQFF
>-|TRBJ1-2|many|TRBV3-1
TGTGCCAGCAGCCAAGATCTTCTACAGGGTCGTGGCTACACCTTC
CASSQDLLQGRGYTF
>-|TRBJ1-1|-|TRBV19
TGTGCCAGTATCCGGGACGGTCAGAACACTGAAGCTTTCTTT
CASIRDGQNTEAFF
>-|TRBJ2-7|-|TRBV13
TGTGCCAGCAGCCCCAGGGGGAGGGGCGGCTACGAGCAGTACTTC
CASSPRGRGGYEQYF
>-|TRBJ2-7|many|TRBV11-2
TGTGCCAGCAGCTTATATTTTGCTCCCCCCTACGAGCAGTACTTC
CASSLYFAPPYEQYF
>TRBD2|TRBJ2-7|-|TRBV20-1
TGCAGTGCTAGCTTCGGACTAGCGGACATCTACGAGCAGTACTTC
CSASFGLADIYEQYF